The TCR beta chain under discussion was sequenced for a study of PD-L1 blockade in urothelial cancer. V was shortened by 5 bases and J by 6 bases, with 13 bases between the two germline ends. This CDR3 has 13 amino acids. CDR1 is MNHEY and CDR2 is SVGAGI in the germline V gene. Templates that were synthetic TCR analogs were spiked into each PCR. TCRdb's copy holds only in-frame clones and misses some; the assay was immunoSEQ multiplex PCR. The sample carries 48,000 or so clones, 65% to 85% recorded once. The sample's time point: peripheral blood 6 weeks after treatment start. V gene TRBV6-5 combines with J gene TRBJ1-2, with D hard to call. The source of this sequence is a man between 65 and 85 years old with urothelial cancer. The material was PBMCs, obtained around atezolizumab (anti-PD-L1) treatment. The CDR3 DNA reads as TGTGCCAGCAGTACGTACGGGAAGCATGGCTACACCTTC. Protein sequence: CASSTYGKHGYTF.